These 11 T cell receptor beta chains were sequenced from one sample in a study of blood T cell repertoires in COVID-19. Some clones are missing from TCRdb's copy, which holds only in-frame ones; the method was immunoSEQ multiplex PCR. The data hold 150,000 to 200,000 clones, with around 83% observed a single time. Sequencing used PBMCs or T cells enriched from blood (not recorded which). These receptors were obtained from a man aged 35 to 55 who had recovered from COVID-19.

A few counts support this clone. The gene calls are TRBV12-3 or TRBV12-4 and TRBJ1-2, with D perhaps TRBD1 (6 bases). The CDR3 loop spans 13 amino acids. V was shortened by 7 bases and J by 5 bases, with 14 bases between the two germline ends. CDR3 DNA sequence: TGTGCCAGCACCGTAGACAGGCTATATGGCTACACCTTC. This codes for CASTVDRLYGYTF.

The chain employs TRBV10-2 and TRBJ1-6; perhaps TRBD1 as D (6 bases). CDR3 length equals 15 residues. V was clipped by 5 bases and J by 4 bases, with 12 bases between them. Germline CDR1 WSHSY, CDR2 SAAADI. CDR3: CASSNGTPYNSPLHF. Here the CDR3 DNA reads TGCGCCAGCAGTAACGGGACACCTTATAATTCACCCCTCCACTTT.

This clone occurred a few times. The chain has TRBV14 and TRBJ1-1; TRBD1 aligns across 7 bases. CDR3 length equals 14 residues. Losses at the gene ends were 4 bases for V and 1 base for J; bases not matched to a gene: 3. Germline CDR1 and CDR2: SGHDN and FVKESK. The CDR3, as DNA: TGTGCCAGCAGCCCCCGGACAGGGAACACTGAAGCTTTCTTT. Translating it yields CASSPRTGNTEAFF.

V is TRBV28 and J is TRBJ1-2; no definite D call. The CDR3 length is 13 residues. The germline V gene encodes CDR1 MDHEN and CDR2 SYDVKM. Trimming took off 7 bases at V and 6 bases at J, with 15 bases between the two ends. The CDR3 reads CASTLSGSHGYTF. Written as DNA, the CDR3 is TGTGCCAGCACCTTGTCGGGAAGCCATGGCTACACCTTC.

The CDR3: CASSHGTDNTGELFF. The DNA of the CDR3 is TGTGCCAGCAGCCACGGGACAGATAACACCGGGGAGCTGTTTTTT. This chain uses TRBV6-5 with TRBJ2-2; 7 nucleotides line up with TRBD1. V shed 6 bases and J 2 bases; nucleotides not matched to a gene: 6. The germline V gene has CDR1 MNHEY and CDR2 SVGAGI. This CDR3 region has 15 residues.

The CDR3 DNA is TGCGCCAGCAGCTTGGCAGCGGGTCTCCACACCTTC. This encodes CASSLAAGLHTF. The V gene is TRBV5-1, the J gene TRBJ1-2; no reliable D call. The CDR3 length is 12 residues. Looked up from germline, CDR1 is SGHRS and CDR2 is YFSETQ. V lost 0 bases, J lost 12 bases, and 12 bases lay in between.

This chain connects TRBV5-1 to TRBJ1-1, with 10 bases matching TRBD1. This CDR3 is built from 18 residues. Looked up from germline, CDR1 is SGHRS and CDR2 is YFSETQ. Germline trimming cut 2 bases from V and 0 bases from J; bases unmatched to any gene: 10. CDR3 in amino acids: CASSFVRDRGEMNTEAFF. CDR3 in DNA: TGCGCCAGCAGCTTTGTCCGGGACAGGGGTGAAATGAACACTGAAGCTTTCTTT.

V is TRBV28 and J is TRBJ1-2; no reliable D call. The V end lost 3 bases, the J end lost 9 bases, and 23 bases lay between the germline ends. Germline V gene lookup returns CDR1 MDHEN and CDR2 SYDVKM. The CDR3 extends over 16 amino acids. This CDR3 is CASSFPEGALMRSYTF. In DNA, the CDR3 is TGTGCCAGCAGTTTCCCCGAAGGCGCCCTGATGAGGAGCTACACCTTC.

DNA for the CDR3: TGTGCCAGCAGTTACTCGACCCCCAGGGCACCAGCTTTCTTT. This gives the protein CASSYSTPRAPAFF. This rearrangement joins TRBV6-5 to TRBJ1-1; the D gene is possibly TRBD1 (5 bases). This CDR3 has 14 residues. Germline V gives CDR1 MNHEY, CDR2 SVGAGI. V was shortened by 0 bases and J by 10 bases, with 15 bases between the two germline ends.

The CDR3 here is CASSEIQGPNTEAFF. The DNA for the CDR3 is TGCGCCAGCAGTGAGATCCAGGGTCCGAACACTGAAGCTTTCTTT. This chain connects TRBV10-1 to TRBJ1-1, with D possibly being TRBD1 (5 bases). V was trimmed by 2 bases and J by 1 base, leaving 11 bases between them. CDR3 length equals 15 residues. In germline, CDR1 is WNHNN, CDR2 SYGVQD (reference sequence).

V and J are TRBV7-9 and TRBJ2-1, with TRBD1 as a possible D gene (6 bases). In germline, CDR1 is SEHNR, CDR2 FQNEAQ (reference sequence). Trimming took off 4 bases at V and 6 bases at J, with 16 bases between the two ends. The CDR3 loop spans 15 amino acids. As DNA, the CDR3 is TGTGCCAGCAGCTCCAAGTACAGGGTGGGCAATGAGCAGTTCTTC. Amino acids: CASSSKYRVGNEQFF. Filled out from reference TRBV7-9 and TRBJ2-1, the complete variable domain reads DTGVSQNPRHKITKRGQNVTFRCDPISEHNRLYWYRQTLGQGPEFLTYFQNEAQLEKSRLLSDRFSAERPKGSFSTLEIQRTEQGDSAMYLCASSSKYRVGNEQFFGPGTRLTVL.